The rows below give T cell receptor beta chains drawn from one sample of a study of cytomegalovirus exposure and HLA in healthy donors. The repertoire was sequenced with immunoSEQ multiplex PCR; TCRdb's copy has only in-frame clones and lacks some. The sample has 100,000 to 150,000 clones, 89% seen once. The sequencing input was PBMCs. The source of these receptors is a woman between 18 and 29 years old in good health and CMV-seronegative. CDR3s include the opening cysteine and the closing phenylalanine or tryptophan. D genes are given only for firm matches. Only some rows state a clone size, as once, few, many or a class for expanded clones.

d_call	v_call	j_call	clone_size	cdr3_aa	cdr3_nt
TRBD2	TRBV4-1	TRBJ2-1	.	CASSQLGTSGGLDNEQFF	TGCGCCAGCAGCCAACTGGGGACTAGCGGGGGTCTGGACAATGAGCAGTTCTTC
TRBD2	TRBV28	TRBJ2-7	.	CASSPERTSGTRGEQYF	TGTGCCAGCAGTCCCGAGCGGACTAGCGGGACCCGGGGGGAGCAGTACTTC
.	TRBV7-9	TRBJ1-5	once	CASSFLNQPQHF	TGTGCCAGCAGCTTCCTTAATCAGCCCCAGCATTTT
TRBD2	TRBV11-2	TRBJ2-7	.	CASSFYLAGTEEQYF	TGTGCCAGCAGCTTCTACTTAGCGGGAACAGAAGAGCAGTACTTC
.	TRBV7-3	TRBJ2-2	.	CASSPVGFDTGELFF	TGTGCCAGCAGCCCCGTTGGCTTCGACACCGGGGAGCTGTTTTTT
TRBD1	TRBV6-1	TRBJ2-7	.	CASSEAGTGYEQYF	TGTGCCAGCAGTGAAGCGGGGACAGGCTACGAGCAGTACTTC
.	TRBV7-8	TRBJ1-1	.	CASSLRDPRGGTEAFF	TGTGCCAGCAGCTTACGGGACCCACGAGGAGGGACTGAAGCTTTCTTT
.	TRBV13	TRBJ2-7	.	CASGPRDTSYEQYF	TGTGCCAGCGGTCCCAGGGACACATCCTACGAGCAGTACTTC
.	TRBV6-4	TRBJ2-1	.	CASSDGAPGEGGQFF	TGTGCCAGCAGTGACGGGGCTCCAGGAGAAGGCGGGCAGTTCTTC
.	TRBV7-9	TRBJ2-7	.	CASSSATDPPRLYEQYF	TGTGCCAGCAGCTCCGCAACCGACCCGCCTAGACTCTACGAGCAGTACTTC
.	TRBV2	TRBJ2-5	.	CASGQGRQTQYF	TGTGCCAGCGGGCAGGGTAGGCAGACCCAGTACTTC
.	TRBV5-4	TRBJ1-2	once	CASSLVRDGYTF	TGTGCCAGCAGCTTGGTACGGGATGGCTACACCTTC
TRBD2	TRBV28	TRBJ2-7	.	CASSTLAGPAYEQYF	TGTGCCAGCAGTACCCTAGCGGGACCCGCTTACGAGCAGTACTTC
TRBD2	TRBV14	TRBJ2-7	.	CASSHYSFWTSGYEQYF	TGTGCCAGCAGCCATTACTCTTTTTGGACTAGCGGCTACGAGCAGTACTTC
TRBD1	TRBV2	TRBJ1-2	.	CASDRTGIGGYTF	TGTGCCAGCGATCGGACAGGGATCGGTGGCTACACCTTC
TRBD1	TRBV4-1	TRBJ1-3	.	CASSHGDREAGNTIYF	TGCGCCAGCAGCCACGGGGACAGGGAGGCTGGAAACACCATATATTTT
.	TRBV2	TRBJ2-7	.	CASSGDITNSYEQYF	TGTGCCAGCAGTGGAGACATCACGAACTCCTACGAGCAGTACTTC
.	TRBV28	TRBJ1-5	.	CASSLQGHQPQHF	TGTGCCAGCAGCTTGCAGGGGCATCAGCCCCAGCATTTT
.	TRBV5-5	TRBJ2-1	.	CASSLRLVNNEQFF	TGTGCCAGCAGCTTGCGGCTAGTGAACAATGAGCAGTTCTTC
TRBD2	TRBV11-2	TRBJ2-7	.	CASSLKVAGGPLEQYF	TGTGCCAGCAGCTTAAAGGTGGCGGGAGGGCCCCTCGAGCAGTACTTC
TRBD2	TRBV5-3	TRBJ2-3	.	CARSLSPGLAGRGVTDTQYF	TGTGCCAGAAGCTTGTCACCGGGACTAGCGGGACGTGGGGTCACAGATACGCAGTATTTT
TRBD2	TRBV10-3	TRBJ2-1	.	CAISENPGGPQFF	TGTGCCATCAGTGAAAACCCGGGAGGGCCACAGTTCTTC
.	TRBV11-2	TRBJ2-5	.	CASSLVRSGQETQYF	TGTGCCAGCAGCTTAGTTCGGTCAGGGCAAGAGACCCAGTACTTC
.	TRBV29-1	TRBJ1-3	.	CSVAGHLSGNTIYF	TGCAGCGTTGCGGGACACCTCTCTGGAAACACCATATATTTT
TRBD1	TRBV5-6	TRBJ2-7	.	CASKLRQGSYEQYF	TGTGCCAGCAAATTGAGACAGGGCTCCTACGAGCAGTACTTC
.	TRBV6-6	TRBJ1-3	.	CASSYPGSGNTIYF	TGTGCCAGCAGTTACCCGGGATCGGGAAACACCATATATTTT
TRBD1	TRBV15	TRBJ2-3	.	CATSRQGPGQGSDTQYF	TGTGCCACCAGCCGACAAGGACCGGGACAGGGGTCAGATACGCAGTATTTT
TRBD2	TRBV2	TRBJ2-1	.	CASSTRGGQQFF	TGTGCCAGCAGTACCCGCGGGGGACAGCAGTTCTTC
TRBD2	TRBV29-1	TRBJ2-3	.	CSAEGPSGGQYF	TGCAGCGCCGAAGGCCCTAGCGGGGGGCAGTATTTT
.	TRBV7-2	TRBJ2-7	.	CASSPVVSSEQYF	TGTGCCAGCAGCCCCGTGGTCTCTAGCGAGCAGTACTTC
TRBD2	TRBV19	TRBJ2-7	.	CASTGTNIYEQYF	TGTGCCAGTACCGGGACTAACATCTACGAGCAGTACTTC
TRBD2	TRBV7-9	TRBJ2-3	few	CASSPGTSGKGQYF	TGTGCCAGCAGCCCAGGGACTAGCGGGAAGGGGCAGTATTTT
TRBD2	TRBV7-9	TRBJ2-7	.	CASSPSGRPYEQYF	TGTGCCAGCAGCCCCAGCGGGAGGCCCTACGAGCAGTACTTC
.	TRBV15	TRBJ2-2	.	CATSSDSDRGNTGELFF	TGTGCCACCAGCAGTGACTCAGACAGAGGGAACACCGGGGAGCTGTTTTTT
.	TRBV7-2	TRBJ2-7	.	CASSRSPGVTLLYEQYF	TGTGCCAGCAGCCGATCCCCCGGAGTGACTCTACTATACGAGCAGTACTTC